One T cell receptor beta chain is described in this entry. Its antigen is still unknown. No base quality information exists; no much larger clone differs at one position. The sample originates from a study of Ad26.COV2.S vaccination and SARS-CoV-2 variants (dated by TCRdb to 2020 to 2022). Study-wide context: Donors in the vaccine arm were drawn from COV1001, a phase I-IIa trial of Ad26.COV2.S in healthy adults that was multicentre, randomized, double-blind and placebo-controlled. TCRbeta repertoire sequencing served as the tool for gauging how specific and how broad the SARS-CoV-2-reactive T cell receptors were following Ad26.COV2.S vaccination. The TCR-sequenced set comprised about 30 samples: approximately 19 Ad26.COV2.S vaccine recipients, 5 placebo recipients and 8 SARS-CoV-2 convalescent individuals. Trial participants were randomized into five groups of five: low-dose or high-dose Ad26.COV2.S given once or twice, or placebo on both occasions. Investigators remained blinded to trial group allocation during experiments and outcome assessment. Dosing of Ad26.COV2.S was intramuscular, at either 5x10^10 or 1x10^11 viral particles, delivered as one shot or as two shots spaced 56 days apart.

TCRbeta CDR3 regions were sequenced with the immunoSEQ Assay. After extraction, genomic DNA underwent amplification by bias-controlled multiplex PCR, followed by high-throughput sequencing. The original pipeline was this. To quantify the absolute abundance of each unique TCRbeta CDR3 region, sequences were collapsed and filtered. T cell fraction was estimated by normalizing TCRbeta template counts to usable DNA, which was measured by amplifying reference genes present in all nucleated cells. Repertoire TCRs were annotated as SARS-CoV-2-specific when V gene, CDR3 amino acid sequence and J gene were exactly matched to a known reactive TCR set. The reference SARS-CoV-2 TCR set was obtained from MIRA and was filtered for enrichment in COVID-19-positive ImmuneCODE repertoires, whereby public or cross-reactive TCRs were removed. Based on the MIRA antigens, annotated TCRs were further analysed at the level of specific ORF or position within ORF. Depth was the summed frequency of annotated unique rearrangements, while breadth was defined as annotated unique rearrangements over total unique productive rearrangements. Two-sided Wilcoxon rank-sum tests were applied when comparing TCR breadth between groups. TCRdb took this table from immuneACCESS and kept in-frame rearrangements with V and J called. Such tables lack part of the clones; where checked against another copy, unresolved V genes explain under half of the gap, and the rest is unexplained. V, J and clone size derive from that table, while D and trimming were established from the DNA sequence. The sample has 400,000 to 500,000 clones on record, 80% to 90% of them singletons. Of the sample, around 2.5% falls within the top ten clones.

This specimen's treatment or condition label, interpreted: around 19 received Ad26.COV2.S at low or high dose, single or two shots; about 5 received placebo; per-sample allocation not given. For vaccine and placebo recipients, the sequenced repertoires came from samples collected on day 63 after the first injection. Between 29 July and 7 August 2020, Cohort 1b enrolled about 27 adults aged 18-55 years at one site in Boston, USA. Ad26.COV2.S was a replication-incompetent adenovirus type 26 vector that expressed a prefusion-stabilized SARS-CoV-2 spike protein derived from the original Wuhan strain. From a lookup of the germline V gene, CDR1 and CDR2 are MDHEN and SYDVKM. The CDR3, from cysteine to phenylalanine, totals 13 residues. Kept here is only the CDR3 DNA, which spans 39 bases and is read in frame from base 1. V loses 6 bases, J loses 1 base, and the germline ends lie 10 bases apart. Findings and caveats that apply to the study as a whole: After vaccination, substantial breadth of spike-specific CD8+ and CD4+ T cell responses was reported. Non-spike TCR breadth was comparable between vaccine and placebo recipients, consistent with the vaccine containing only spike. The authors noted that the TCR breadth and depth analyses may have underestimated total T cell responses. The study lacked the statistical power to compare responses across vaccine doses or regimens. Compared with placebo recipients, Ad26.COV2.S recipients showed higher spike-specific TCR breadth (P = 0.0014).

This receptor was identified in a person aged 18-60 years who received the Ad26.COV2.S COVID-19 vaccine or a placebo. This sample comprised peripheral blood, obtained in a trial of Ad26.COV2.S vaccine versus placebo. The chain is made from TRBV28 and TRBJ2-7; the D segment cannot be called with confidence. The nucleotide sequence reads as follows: TGTGCCAGCAGAAGTCCGTTATCCTACGAGCAGTACTTC. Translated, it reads CASRSPLSYEQYF. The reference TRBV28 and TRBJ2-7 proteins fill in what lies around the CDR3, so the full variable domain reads DVKVTQSSRYLVKRTGEKVFLECVQDMDHENMFWYRQDPGLGLRLIYFSYDVKMKEKGDIPEGYSVSREKKERFSLILESASTNQTSMYLCASRSPLSYEQYFGPGTRLTVT.